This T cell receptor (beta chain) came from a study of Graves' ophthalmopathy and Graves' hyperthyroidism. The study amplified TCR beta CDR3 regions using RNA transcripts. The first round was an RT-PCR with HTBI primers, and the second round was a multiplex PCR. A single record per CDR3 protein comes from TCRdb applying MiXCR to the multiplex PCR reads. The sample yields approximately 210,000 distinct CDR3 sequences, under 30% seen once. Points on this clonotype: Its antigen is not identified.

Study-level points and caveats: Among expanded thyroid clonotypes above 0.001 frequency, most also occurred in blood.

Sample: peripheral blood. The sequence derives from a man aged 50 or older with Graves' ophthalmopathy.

The CDR3 protein is CASSPAIGGETQYF. In DNA, the CDR3 is TGCGCCAGCAGCCCCGCCATCGGGGGGGAGACCCAGTACTTC. This chain joins TRBV5-1 and TRBJ2-5; 7 nucleotides agree with TRBD2. This CDR3 comprises 14 residues. Germline V lookup: CDR1 SGHRS, CDR2 YFSETQ. The junction had 8 bases not matched to a gene; V was cut back by 4 bases and J by 5 bases. The variable domain in full, completed from reference TRBV5-1 and TRBJ2-5, reads KAGVTQTPRYLIKTRGQQVTLSCSPISGHRSVSWYQQTPGQGLQFLFEYFSETQRNKGNFPGRFSGRQFSNSRSEMNVSTLELGDSALYLCASSPAIGGETQYFGPGTRLLVL.